Listed below are T cell receptor beta chains from one sample, sequenced in a study of blood T cell repertoires in COVID-19. Sequencing was performed with immunoSEQ multiplex PCR; in TCRdb, only in-frame clones are kept and a portion is missing. The repertoire holds approximately 360,000 clones, with around 83% as singletons. The sample comprised PBMCs or T cells enriched from blood (not recorded which). The receptors originated from a woman in her forties or fifties who had recovered from COVID-19. The CDR3 runs from the conserved cysteine through the conserved F or W. D genes are given only for firm matches. Some rows have no size entry. The others give once, few or many, or a class for an expanded clone.

>TRBJ2-3|TRBV9|.|.
CASSVHAQVIGTDTQYF
TGTGCCAGCAGCGTACATGCTCAGGTCATAGGTACAGATACGCAGTATTTT
>TRBJ2-7|TRBV7-6|.|.
CASSLSIEADEQYF
TGTGCCAGCAGCTTATCTATAGAAGCGGACGAGCAGTACTTC
>TRBJ2-1|TRBV7-2|TRBD2|.
CASTLITGLAGDEQFF
TGTGCCAGCACCCTCATAACGGGCCTAGCGGGCGATGAGCAGTTCTTC
>TRBJ2-1|TRBV11-3|TRBD2|.
CASSLAGTSGGHPYNEQFF
TGTGCCAGCAGCTTGGCCGGGACTAGCGGGGGGCACCCCTACAATGAGCAGTTCTTC
>TRBJ1-3|TRBV4-2|.|.
CASSQDSPGRGNTIYF
TGTGCCAGCAGCCAAGATTCCCCGGGGAGGGGAAACACCATATATTTT
>TRBJ2-5|TRBV18|TRBD2|.
CASSPPGLAGQETQYF
TGTGCCAGCTCACCACCGGGACTAGCGGGACAAGAGACCCAGTACTTC
>TRBJ2-3|TRBV30|.|.
CAWGGLGTSTDTQYF
TGTGCCTGGGGGGGCCTGGGTACGAGCACAGATACGCAGTATTTT
>TRBJ1-1|TRBV13|.|.
CASSAGLGGTEAFF
TGTGCCAGCAGCGCCGGACTGGGGGGCACTGAAGCTTTCTTT
>TRBJ1-2|TRBV6-5|.|once
CASYSYYGYTF
TGTGCCAGTTACAGCTACTATGGCTACACCTTC
>TRBJ1-2|TRBV3-1/TRBV3-2|.|.
CASSQQANYGYTF
TGTGCCAGCAGCCAGCAGGCTAACTATGGCTACACCTTC
>TRBJ1-2|TRBV6-5|.|.
CASSLTWANGYTF
TGTGCCAGCAGCCTGACATGGGCAAATGGCTACACCTTC
>TRBJ2-5|TRBV5-6|TRBD2|.
CASSRGLAGFQETQYF
TGTGCCAGCAGCCGAGGGCTAGCGGGATTCCAAGAGACCCAGTACTTC
>TRBJ1-5|TRBV9|.|.
CASSAGDQPQHF
TGTGCCAGCAGCGCAGGGGATCAGCCCCAGCATTTT
>TRBJ2-5|TRBV14|.|.
CASSSNRGGETQYF
TGTGCCAGCAGCTCGAATCGGGGTGGAGAGACCCAGTACTTC
>TRBJ1-2|TRBV5-1|.|.
CASRSIMSTNYGYTF
TGCGCCAGCAGGTCCATTATGTCAACAAACTATGGCTACACCTTC
>TRBJ1-1|TRBV7-6|TRBD1|.
CASSPPTGIMNTEAFF
TGTGCCAGCAGCCCCCCGACAGGGATCATGAACACTGAAGCTTTCTTT
>TRBJ2-1|TRBV5-6|.|.
CASSRGARGRSYNEQFF
TGTGCCAGCAGCCGGGGGGCTAGGGGACGTTCCTACAATGAGCAGTTCTTC
>TRBJ1-1|TRBV30|.|.
CAWKGEGEAFF
TGTGCCTGGAAGGGAGAGGGTGAAGCTTTCTTT
>TRBJ1-2|TRBV27|TRBD1|.
CASSLTGGKLVGYTF
TGTGCCAGCAGTTTGACAGGGGGGAAACTAGTTGGCTACACCTTC
>TRBJ1-2|TRBV19|.|.
CASSDWGGFQDGYTF
TGTGCCAGCAGCGACTGGGGGGGTTTTCAGGATGGCTACACCTTC
>TRBJ1-2|TRBV7-2|.|.
CASSPNGNGYGYTF
TGTGCCAGCAGCCCCAACGGGAACGGGTATGGCTACACCTTC
>TRBJ1-2|TRBV7-2|.|once
CASTLGLYYGYTF
TGTGCCAGCACCCTAGGACTGTACTATGGCTACACCTTC
>TRBJ2-1|TRBV7-6|.|.
CASSLAASGNEQFF
TGTGCCAGCAGCTTAGCGGCTAGTGGGAATGAGCAGTTCTTC
>TRBJ1-1|TRBV7-3|.|.
CASSLGAGRATEAFF
TGTGCCAGCAGCCTCGGGGCAGGGAGGGCGACTGAAGCTTTCTTT
>TRBJ1-1|TRBV5-5|.|.
CASSSRGARDTEAFF
TGTGCCAGCAGCTCCCGGGGGGCCCGCGACACTGAAGCTTTCTTT
>TRBJ2-7|TRBV3-1/TRBV3-2|TRBD1|.
CASNGNSGTAKPYEQYF
TGTGCCAGCAACGGGAATTCCGGGACAGCGAAACCCTACGAGCAGTACTTC
>TRBJ1-6|TRBV19|.|.
CASGQIGSPLHF
TGTGCCAGTGGACAGATAGGGTCACCCCTCCACTTT
>TRBJ1-1|TRBV2|TRBD1|few
CASRGTANTEAFF
TGTGCCAGCAGGGGGACAGCCAACACTGAAGCTTTCTTT
>TRBJ1-2|TRBV5-1|.|.
CASSLDSPYGYTF
TGCGCCAGCAGCCTAGACAGTCCCTATGGCTACACCTTC
>TRBJ1-4|TRBV30|TRBD1|few
CAMGQTNEKLFF
TGTGCCATGGGACAGACTAATGAAAAACTGTTTTTT
>TRBJ2-1|TRBV18|.|.
CASSPGAQQDPFF
TGTGCCAGCTCACCAGGGGCCCAGCAAGATCCGTTCTTC
>TRBJ2-1|TRBV5-5|.|few
CASSLGGGYNEQFF
TGTGCCAGCAGCTTGGGGGGCGGCTACAATGAGCAGTTCTTC
>TRBJ2-1|TRBV7-6|TRBD1|.
CASSPGQGSYNEQFF
TGTGCCAGCAGCCCGGGACAGGGTTCCTACAATGAGCAGTTCTTC
>TRBJ2-2|TRBV5-4|TRBD1|.
CASSLTGGTGELFF
TGTGCCAGCAGCTTAACAGGGGGCACCGGGGAGCTGTTTTTT
>TRBJ1-1|TRBV27|.|few
CASSLGPGVDFRDTEAFF
TGTGCCAGCAGTCTCGGACCGGGGGTGGATTTTAGGGACACTGAAGCTTTCTTT